Presented here are 27 T cell receptor beta chains from one specimen sequenced in a study of shared T cell receptors in the human thymus. Clones were sequenced by immunoSEQ multiplex PCR, and TCRdb holds only the in-frame ones, with some missing. Among 600,000 to 900,000 clones, 80% to 90% were seen once, and the ten largest hold approximately 0.01%. The same data also contributed to another study, on human thymus T cells.

Specimen: thymocytes. The receptors were gathered from a girl under three years old with a congenital heart defect.

As concerns this clone: The junction departs from the called germline gene at one end, perhaps through a read error. This rearrangement joins TRBV6-1 to TRBJ1-2, with D uncertain. The germline V gene has CDR1 MNHNS and CDR2 SASEGT. The CDR3 loop spans 13 amino acids. The CDR3 nucleotides are TGTGCCAGCAGTGAATCCCCGAACTGTGGCTACACCTTC. Amino acid sequence: CASSESPNCGYTF.

V gene TRBV6-5 combines with J gene TRBJ1-5, with a possible D match to TRBD1 (5 bases). Germline-derived CDR1 and CDR2 are MNHEY and SVGAGI. The CDR3 extends over 15 amino acids. Trimming left V 2 bases short and J 1 base short, with 9 bases between. CDR3 DNA: TGTGCCAGCAGTTACCTTAGGGGCAGCAATCAGCCCCAGCATTTT. Translated: CASSYLRGSNQPQHF.

This clone occurred once. V usage is TRBV5-8 and J usage is TRBJ2-2; the D is unclear. Trimming removed 0 bases at V and 3 bases at J, with 6 bases between. The CDR3 has 14 amino acids. CDR1 SGHTS and CDR2 YDEGEE come from the germline V gene. The CDR3 DNA sequence: TGTGCCAGCAGCTTGGTCCACTACACCGGGGAGCTGTTTTTT. It encodes CASSLVHYTGELFF.

This clone was observed a single time. This chain joins TRBV6-1 and TRBJ2-7, with 10 positions matching TRBD1. This CDR3 region has 16 residues. From germline, CDR1 is MNHNS and CDR2 SASEGT. The trim removed 0 bases at V and 4 bases at J, leaving 6 bases unmatched. The CDR3 loop is CASSEAEGQGIYEQYF. CDR3 nucleotides: TGTGCCAGCAGTGAAGCCGAGGGACAGGGGATATACGAGCAGTACTTC.

This clone was seen only a few times. The chain couples TRBV5-1 to TRBJ2-1; D is unclear. V was cut by 7 bases and J by 1 base, with 9 bases left in between. CDR1 and CDR2 (germline): SGHRS, YFSETQ. CDR3 length: 13 amino acids. CDR3 region: CASGPPSYNEQFF. The CDR3 DNA sequence: TGCGCCAGCGGGCCGCCTTCCTACAATGAGCAGTTCTTC.

The count of this clone is one. The rearrangement joins TRBV5-6 to TRBJ2-1; 8 bases line up with TRBD1. The CDR3 sequence is 15 residues long. V shed 0 bases, J shed 6 bases, and the junction held 5 bases outside the gene matches. Germline CDR1 and CDR2: SGHDT and YYEEEE. The CDR3 DNA is TGTGCCAGCAGCTTGGGGCGGACAGGGATCAATGAGCAGTTCTTC. Its translation is CASSLGRTGINEQFF.

The chain has TRBV5-6 and TRBJ2-1; 8 bases match TRBD2. The CDR3 is 19 amino acids. Germline-derived CDR1 and CDR2 are SGHDT and YYEEEE. Trimming took 2 bases from V and 0 from J; bases not matched to a gene: 13. The CDR3 DNA is TGTGCCAGCAGCTTCTTTGGCGGGGGGACATCCCACTCCTACAATGAGCAGTTCTTC. This translates into CASSFFGGGTSHSYNEQFF.

This rearrangement joins TRBV7-9 to TRBJ1-6, with a possible D match to TRBD1 (5 bases). The germline V and J ends were trimmed by 5 bases and 8 bases, with 19 bases remaining between them. Germline CDR1 reads SEHNR; CDR2 reads FQNEAQ (reference sequence). The CDR3 covers 16 residues. The CDR3 sequence: CASSTQQAGNHSPLHF. DNA for the CDR3: TGTGCCAGCAGCACCCAACAAGCAGGGAACCATTCACCCCTCCACTTT.

J is TRBJ1-2 and V is TRBV2, with D unclear. This CDR3 has 14 residues. Germline-derived CDR1 and CDR2 are SNHLY and FYNNEI. Trimming left V 9 bases short and J 6 bases short, with 20 bases between. The DNA for the CDR3 is TGTGCCAGGGCTAGGCTAAGACTCACCCATGGCTACACCTTC. It yields the protein CARARLRLTHGYTF. Full variable domain (rest looked up from reference TRBV2 and TRBJ1-2): EPEVTQTPSHQVTQMGQEVILRCVPISNHLYFYWYRQILGQKVEFLVSFYNNEISEKSEIFDDQFSVERPDGSNFTLKIRSTKLEDSAMYFCARARLRLTHGYTFGSGTRLTVV.

The chain has TRBV29-1 and TRBJ1-1, with D perhaps matching TRBD1 (6 bases). The ends were cut back, 0 bases at V and 3 bases at J, with 17 bases in the middle. The V gene's germline CDR1 is SQVTM and CDR2 ANQGSEA. This CDR3 spans 16 amino acids. The CDR3 DNA sequence: TGCAGCGTTGAAGATCGTCGGGGGGCGGCTGACACTGAAGCTTTCTTT. This encodes CSVEDRRGAADTEAFF.

The CDR3 coding sequence is TGTGCCAGCAGTTCTGAGAGGTCGGGGACCGGGGAGCTGTTTTTT. Its translation is CASSSERSGTGELFF. The genes are TRBV28 and TRBJ2-2; maybe TRBD2 (5 bases). Germline CDR1 is MDHEN and CDR2 is SYDVKM. The CDR3 has 15 residues. Trimming shortened V by 4 bases and J by 5 bases, and 14 bases separated the two germline ends.

This clone was observed once. The rearrangement uses TRBV28 and TRBJ2-7; 11 positions agree with TRBD1. Germline V gene lookup returns CDR1 MDHEN and CDR2 SYDVKM. The V gene end was trimmed by 5 bases and the J gene end by 4 bases; junction bases not matched to a gene: 22. The CDR3 length is 20 residues. CDR3 nucleotides: TGTGCCAGCAGTCCCAGACGAGACGCAGAAGGGACAGGGGGGAAATACGAGCAGTACTTC. The encoded protein is CASSPRRDAEGTGGKYEQYF.

The genes are TRBV5-6 and TRBJ1-3, with D unresolved. V lost 1 base, J lost 6 bases, and 8 bases lay in between. Germline CDR1 and CDR2: SGHDT and YYEEEE. The CDR3 spans 13 residues. Here the CDR3 reads CASSLSGINTIYF. CDR3 in DNA: TGTGCCAGCAGCTTGTCGGGGATAAACACCATATATTTT.

The chain recombines TRBV11-2 with TRBJ1-6; the D gene is possibly TRBD1 (5 bases). The CDR3 extends over 15 amino acids. Germline loops: CDR1 SGHAT, CDR2 FQNNGV. V was shortened by 2 bases and J by 10 bases, with 15 bases between the two germline ends. CDR3: CASSLLGGISSPLHF. In nucleotides, the CDR3 is TGTGCCAGCAGCTTACTGGGGGGAATCAGCTCACCCCTCCACTTT.

The chain links TRBV5-6 to TRBJ2-5, with a possible D match to TRBD2 (6 bases). This CDR3 is 14 amino acids long. Germline CDR1 SGHDT, CDR2 YYEEEE. Deletions cut 4 bases from V and 1 base from J, with 11 bases between. Written as DNA, the CDR3 is TGTGCCAGCAGCCGTCGGGGGTTCCAAGAGACCCAGTACTTC. Its translation: CASSRRGFQETQYF.

The chain joins TRBV25-1 to TRBJ1-2; TRBD1 is a possible D gene (5 bases). The CDR3 is made up of 14 amino acids. Trimming cost V 4 bases and J 4 bases, with 13 bases left between them. Germline V CDR1 and CDR2: MGHDK, SYGVNS. The CDR3 region is CASSAARGFYGYTF. For the CDR3, the DNA is TGTGCCAGCAGTGCCGCTAGGGGATTCTATGGCTACACCTTC.

This chain uses TRBV14 with TRBJ2-2, with 8 bases aligning to TRBD1. Germline trimming cut 0 bases from V and 6 bases from J; bases unmatched to any gene: 12. The germline V gene has CDR1 SGHDN and CDR2 FVKESK. The CDR3 totals 18 residues. This CDR3 reads CASSQDIPGQGLAGELFF. As DNA, the CDR3 is TGTGCCAGCAGCCAAGATATCCCTGGACAGGGCTTAGCCGGGGAGCTGTTTTTT.

The chain couples TRBV5-1 to TRBJ1-5; 10 nucleotides line up with TRBD1. This CDR3 region has 15 residues. V was pared by 5 bases and J by 4 bases, with 6 bases of the junction left unmatched. Looked up from germline, CDR1 is SGHRS and CDR2 is YFSETQ. CDR3 sequence: CASSPGQGWNQPQHF. The DNA for the CDR3 is TGCGCCAGCAGTCCGGGACAGGGGTGGAATCAGCCCCAGCATTTT. Full variable domain (outside the CDR3, taken from reference TRBV5-1 and TRBJ1-5): KAGVTQTPRYLIKTRGQQVTLSCSPISGHRSVSWYQQTPGQGLQFLFEYFSETQRNKGNFPGRFSGRQFSNSRSEMNVSTLELGDSALYLCASSPGQGWNQPQHFGDGTRLSIL.

The CDR3 loop reads CASSLGDRGTEAFF. The CDR3 DNA is TGCGCCAGCAGCTTGGGTGACAGGGGCACTGAAGCTTTCTTT. The chain links TRBV5-1 to TRBJ1-1, with 8 positions matching TRBD1. This CDR3 region has 14 residues. V lost 0 bases, J lost 4 bases, and 2 bases stayed unmatched. Germline V gives CDR1 SGHRS, CDR2 YFSETQ. Supplemented by reference TRBV5-1 and TRBJ1-1, the full variable domain reads KAGVTQTPRYLIKTRGQQVTLSCSPISGHRSVSWYQQTPGQGLQFLFEYFSETQRNKGNFPGRFSGRQFSNSRSEMNVSTLELGDSALYLCASSLGDRGTEAFFGQGTRLTVV.

This clone showed up just a few times. V usage is TRBV7-2 and J usage is TRBJ1-4; the D gene is possibly TRBD1 (5 bases). Looked up from germline, CDR1 is SGHTA and CDR2 is FQGNSA. This CDR3 is 13 amino acids long. Trimming removed 7 bases from V and 8 bases from J, with 14 bases in between. CDR3 nucleotides: TGTGCCAGCACCCCCCAGGGTGGCGAAAAACTGTTTTTT. Its protein product is CASTPQGGEKLFF.

This rearrangement joins TRBV14 to TRBJ1-2; no clear D. Germline CDR1 is SGHDN and CDR2 is FVKESK. V lost 1 base to trimming and J lost 6 bases, with 9 bases between them. CDR3 size: 13 residues. The CDR3 loop is CASSQGSNNGYTF. CDR3 bases: TGTGCCAGCAGCCAAGGGAGCAACAATGGCTACACCTTC.

CDR3 region: CASSQGQGISYEQYF. CDR3 bases: TGTGCCAGCAGCCAGGGACAGGGGATTTCCTACGAGCAGTACTTC. This chain connects TRBV14 to TRBJ2-7, with 10 bases fitting TRBD1. CDR1 is SGHDN, CDR2 FVKESK, per germline. J lost 1 base, V lost 3 bases, and 3 bases had no gene match. The CDR3 is 15 residues long.

The chain is built from TRBV6-1 and TRBJ2-7; D not certain. The ends were cut back, 0 bases at V and 6 bases at J, with 27 bases in the middle. Germline V gene data show CDR1 as MNHNS and CDR2 as SASEGT. The CDR3 has 19 amino acids. The CDR3 sequence: CASSEAEMNPHITPGEQYF. The CDR3 DNA is TGTGCCAGCAGTGAAGCGGAGATGAATCCTCATATCACCCCGGGCGAGCAGTACTTC.

The chain combines TRBV4-1 with TRBJ1-5, with D possibly TRBD1 on 5 matching bases. V dropped 0 bases and J dropped 8 bases, with 20 bases sitting between them. CDR3 length: 17 amino acids. Germline loops: CDR1 MGHRA, CDR2 YSYEKL. In DNA form, the CDR3 reads TGCGCCAGCAGCCAAGAAGAAAGGAAGGGGCGCAGGGAGCCCCAGCATTTT. Translating gives CASSQEERKGRREPQHF.

The J gene is TRBJ2-3, the V gene TRBV5-6, with TRBD1 as a possible D gene (5 bases). Per germline, CDR1 SGHDT and CDR2 YYEEEE. V lost 1 base, J lost 8 bases, and 14 bases lay in between. The CDR3 totals 14 residues. Written as DNA, the CDR3 is TGTGCCAGCAGCTTGTCAGGGTTGGGCGGTACGCAGTATTTT. This codes for CASSLSGLGGTQYF.

This clone occurred a few times. The chain has TRBV27 and TRBJ1-4; D is ambiguous. Deletions cut 3 bases from V and 8 bases from J, with 10 bases between. The CDR3 has 13 residues. Germline V lookup: CDR1 MNHEY, CDR2 SMNVEV (reference sequence). This chain's CDR3 is CASSFRFNEKLFF. The CDR3 coding sequence is TGTGCCAGCAGTTTCAGGTTCAACGAAAAACTGTTTTTT. The full variable domain, in which reference TRBV27 and TRBJ1-4 provide the parts outside the CDR3, is EAQVTQNPRYLITVTGKKLTVTCSQNMNHEYMSWYRQDPGLGLRQIYYSMNVEVTDKGDVPEGYKVSRKEKRNFPLILESPSPNQTSLYFCASSFRFNEKLFFGSGTQLSVL.

V usage is TRBV7-9 and J usage is TRBJ1-3; a weak D match, TRBD1 (6 bases). The V gene's germline CDR1 is SEHNR and CDR2 FQNEAQ (reference sequence). This CDR3 comprises 15 residues. V was cut by 5 bases and J by 0 bases, with 11 bases left in between. The CDR3 is CASSRGQFSGNTIYF. For the CDR3, the DNA is TGTGCCAGCAGCAGGGGACAATTCTCTGGAAACACCATATATTTT.